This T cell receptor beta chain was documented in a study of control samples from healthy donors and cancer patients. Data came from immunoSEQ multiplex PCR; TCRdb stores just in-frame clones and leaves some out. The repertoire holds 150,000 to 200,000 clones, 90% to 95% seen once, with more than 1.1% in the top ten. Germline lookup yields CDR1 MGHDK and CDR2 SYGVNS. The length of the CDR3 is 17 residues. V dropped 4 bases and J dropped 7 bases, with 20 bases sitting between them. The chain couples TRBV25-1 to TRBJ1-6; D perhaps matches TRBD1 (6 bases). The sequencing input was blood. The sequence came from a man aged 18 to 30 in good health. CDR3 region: CASSALVQGGKNSPLHF. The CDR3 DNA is TGTGCCAGCAGTGCCCTAGTACAAGGGGGTAAAAATTCACCCCTCCACTTT. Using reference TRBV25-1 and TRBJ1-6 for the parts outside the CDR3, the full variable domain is EADIYQTPRYLVIGTGKKITLECSQTMGHDKMYWYQQDPGMELHLIHYSYGVNSTEKGDLSSESTVSRIRTEHFPLTLESARPSHTSQYLCASSALVQGGKNSPLHFGNGTRLTVT.